One and the same sample provided the 9 T cell receptor beta chains below, sequenced in a study of identical twins (TCRdb year 2016). The receptor library was made with 5' RACE. Sequencer: Illumina HiSeq 2000. TCRdb reanalyzed the raw reads on its own, using fastp at Q25 for trimming and MiXCR for clone calling, and kept in-frame beta chains. Every distinct CDR3 protein forms one entry, paired with its most common genes and DNA. Present in this sample are 470,000 or so distinct CDR3 sequences, 20% to 25% of which were seen just once. 2.9% of the sample goes to the ten largest clones. In addition, the sample was reused for a study of T cells expressing NK-cell markers.

Sequencing used CD4+ T cells sorted from blood. These receptors were taken from a young woman in good health.

In its sample, this clonotype was seen a few times. The rearrangement links TRBV6-5 to TRBJ2-1; D not certain. Germline V gene data show CDR1 as MNHEY and CDR2 as SVGAGI. CDR3 length: 16 residues. Trimming stripped 4 bases from V and 7 bases from J, with 20 bases between. The CDR3: CASSSRLSRLGNEQFF. CDR3 bases: TGTGCCAGCAGTTCCCGTCTGTCAAGATTGGGGAATGAGCAGTTCTTC.

This clonotype was observed a few times. The chain's CDR3 is CASSLGQGAITGELFF. The CDR3 bases are TGCGCCAGCAGCTTGGGACAGGGGGCGATCACCGGGGAGCTGTTTTTT. The chain couples TRBV5-1 to TRBJ2-2; 10 bases match TRBD1. V trimming: 0 bases; J trimming: 4 bases; junction bases outside the gene matches: 3. Germline assignment: CDR1 SGHRS and CDR2 YFSETQ. The CDR3 runs 16 residues.

The chain combines TRBV11-2 with TRBJ2-2; 7 positions agree with TRBD2. Trimming cost V 7 bases and J 0 bases; bases outside gene matches: 11. Germline V CDR1 and CDR2: SGHAT, FQNNGV. The CDR3 consists of 17 residues. The CDR3 sequence: CASTGGSWEPNTGELFF. The CDR3 nucleotides are TGTGCCAGCACGGGGGGTAGTTGGGAACCGAACACCGGGGAGCTGTTTTTT.

This clonotype was seen more than once but under ten times. This chain joins TRBV7-3 and TRBJ2-1; D is ambiguous. Germline CDR1 reads SGHTA; CDR2 reads FQGTGA. This CDR3 contains 13 residues. The V and J ends lost 5 bases and 6 bases respectively, with 11 bases between them. The CDR3 loop reads CASSKSATNEQFF. In DNA, the CDR3 is TGTGCCAGCAGCAAATCAGCGACCAATGAGCAGTTCTTC. Filled out from reference TRBV7-3 and TRBJ2-1, the complete variable domain reads GAGVSQTPSNKVTEKGKYVELRCDPISGHTALYWYRQSLGQGPEFLIYFQGTGAADDSGLPNDRFFAVRPEGSVSTLKIQRTERGDSAVYLCASSKSATNEQFFGPGTRLTVL.

This chain links TRBV7-6 with TRBJ2-3, with 7 bases fitting TRBD1. Germline assignment: CDR1 SGHVS and CDR2 FNYEAQ. The V gene end was trimmed by 5 bases and the J gene end by 4 bases; junction bases not matched to a gene: 9. This CDR3 region has 15 residues. The CDR3 region is CASSPKDRAADTQYF. Here the CDR3 DNA reads TGTGCCAGCAGCCCAAAAGACAGGGCGGCAGATACGCAGTATTTT.

This clonotype was recorded a few times. The rearrangement uses TRBV11-2 and TRBJ2-3; perhaps TRBD1 as D (6 bases). CDR1 and CDR2 (germline): SGHAT, FQNNGV. Trimming shortened V by 5 bases and J by 1 base, and 16 bases separated the two germline ends. The CDR3 length is 16 residues. CDR3 sequence: CASSPHGGSGTDTQYF. The CDR3 nucleotides are TGTGCCAGCAGCCCCCATGGGGGCAGCGGCACAGATACGCAGTATTTT.

V and J are TRBV18 and TRBJ2-7; 9 bases align to TRBD1. The CDR3 length is 16 residues. Looked up from germline, CDR1 is KGHSH and CDR2 is LQKENI. V was clipped by 3 bases and J by 2 bases; unmatched bases: 8. CDR3 loop: CASSPPETGGTYEQYF. In DNA, the CDR3 is TGTGCCAGCTCACCCCCCGAGACAGGGGGAACCTACGAGCAGTACTTC.

This clonotype came up a few times. The V gene is TRBV9, the J gene TRBJ2-5; 7 positions agree with TRBD2. Germline lookup yields CDR1 SGDLS and CDR2 YYNGEE. V shed 1 base, J shed 2 bases, and the junction held 5 bases outside the gene matches. The CDR3 covers 15 residues. The CDR3 DNA sequence: TGTGCCAGCAGCGTACTAGCGGTTAAGCAAGAGACCCAGTACTTC. This codes for CASSVLAVKQETQYF.

The CDR3 region is CASIDDMNTEAFF. CDR3 in DNA: TGTGCCAGCATAGATGACATGAACACTGAAGCTTTCTTT. The rearrangement uses TRBV2 and TRBJ1-1; D not resolved. Deletions cut 7 bases from V and 0 bases from J, with 9 bases between. In germline, CDR1 is SNHLY, CDR2 FYNNEI. The CDR3 extends over 13 amino acids.